This note documents a single T cell receptor beta chain sequence. Its antigen specificity is not known. Base qualities are not at hand, and no much larger clone is one base apart. Relative to germline, V is 5 bases shorter and J is 4 bases shorter, with 13 bases between their ends. From the germline V gene, CDR1 is SGHVS and CDR2 is FNYEAQ. The CDR3 goes from the cysteine to the phenylalanine over 14 residues. CDR3 DNA is the only sequence kept; it has 42 bases, read in frame from the first base. Library preparation employed the immunoSEQ multiplex PCR assay. For the multiplex PCR, a mixture combining 60 forward primers for TCR Vbeta segments and 13 reverse primers for TCR Jbeta segments was used. A multiplex PCR assay on genomic DNA amplified the CDR3 region of rearranged TCR beta genes. The Illumina HiSeq System was used to sequence the amplified TCR beta libraries as 87-base-pair reads. The study's processing was this. In a later analysis, tens of millions of unique TCR beta chains were counted across the 666 repertoires, and approximately 9.9 million of these chains were shared by at least two donors. Raw reads were error-corrected and collapsed into unique sequences with a nearest-neighbor algorithm that merged closely related sequences to remove PCR and sequencing errors. V, D and J gene segments were assigned by aligning CDR3 sequences to IMGT reference sequences. For a sequence to be retained, a match of at least six nucleotides to both a V gene segment and a J gene segment was required. Rearrangements were classified as productive when the CDR3 lacked stop codons and remained in frame with V and J, and all other rearrangements were classified as non-productive. CDR3 was defined according to IMGT convention as the region running from the second conserved V-encoded cysteine to the conserved J-encoded phenylalanine. The earlier analysis of about 590 of the donors excluded sequences that lacked an unambiguous match to a single V gene segment. An earlier analysis of some 610 of the donors called V segments functional above 56.7% productive rearrangements and segregating when the between-donor standard deviation exceeded 5%. A statistical classification framework was built for diagnosing cytomegalovirus status from the catalog of TCR beta chain sequences. V and J gene assignment, in a later analysis, came from comparing TCR nucleotide sequences with IMGT/GENE-DB human TR gene sequences. In a later analysis, CDR3 sequences and most-parsimonious VDJ recombination scenarios were assigned using the TCRdist pipeline. A later analysis defined each TCR beta chain by its CDR3 amino acid sequence plus V-gene family, and excluded reads lacking a unique V-gene family. In a later analysis, 550 to 650 highly shared, low-generation-probability nucleotide sequences were removed to address suspected cross-contamination and a sequencing artifact. In a later analysis, a clonal expansion index for each public chain was calculated from normalized within-repertoire ranks of inferred template counts. Generation probabilities in a later analysis came from a VDJ recombination model fitted to out-of-frame rearrangements, and those results were checked against IGoR. In a later analysis, hypergeometric tests were used to score TCR-TCR, TCR-HLA and TCR-CMV co-occurrence, with a repertoire-size bias correction applied to TCR pairs. False discovery rates were estimated in a later analysis by permuting HLA or CMV assignments 20 times. A later analysis grouped co-occurring TCRs with DBSCAN, adding TCRdist sequence similarity when clustering within HLA-allele-positive subsets. Repertoires with fewer than 30,000 or more than 120,000 public chains were left out of co-occurrence clustering, as were about 5 repertoires with anomalous nucleotide sharing. TCRdb mirrors the immuneACCESS table, restricted to in-frame sequences. Some clones are absent from its copies; in checked studies, under half trace to an unresolved V gene, and the reason for the others is unknown. That table gives V, J and clone size, and the DNA gave D and trimming. A total of roughly 190,000 clones appear in this sample, over 65% of them only once. About 2.6% of the sample is in the top ten clones.

The cohort comprised hundreds of healthy bone marrow donors. Cohort members were all nominally healthy when sampled, although unrecorded immune exposures were likely present. The donor was CMV seropositive and belonged to the group of 250 to 350 seropositive cohort members. A peripheral blood sample was collected from each donor, and TCR beta sequencing was performed on peripheral blood mononuclear cells. The Qiagen DNeasy Blood Extraction Kit was used to extract genomic DNA from the blood cell samples. This specimen comes from a study of cytomegalovirus exposure and HLA in healthy donors (dated by TCRdb to about 2017). Regarding the research as a whole: In an earlier analysis of roughly 500 of the donors, approximately 260 Gb of sequence data and some 100 million unique TCR beta sequences from approximately 180 million T cells were reported. The study aimed to test whether cataloging public T cell receptors could reveal signatures of past pathogen exposure. Typing coverage differed by locus: A, B, C, DRB1 and DQB1 were typed in about 620-630 donors, DQA1 in 500 to 550, DPA1 in some 600, and DPB1 in about 450. Roughly 300 gigabases of sequencing data and approximately 91 million unique TCR sequences made up an early release that covered around 640 HLA-typed donors. To study patterns of TCR occurrence, a later analysis re-analyzed previously published TCR beta repertoires from 550 to 800 donors and added high-resolution HLA genotyping. Roughly 5 DR-DQ haplotypes were treated as single units for association and clustering because of strong linkage in the cohort. On average, over 200,000 unique TCR beta nucleotide sequences were sequenced per donor among 398 genotyped donors of the cohort, with roughly a sixth of those sequences being non-productive. In the later analysis, no new phenotypic data were used to find candidate immune exposures; instead, reliance was placed on TCR beta sequences and their occurrence across donors. The study combined high-throughput TCR immunosequencing, statistical association of individual TCRs with disease status, and machine learning to predict cytomegalovirus infection status. In a later genetic analysis, genome-wide SNP genotypes for about three fifths of the roughly 670 donors were used, and that subset was treated as a discovery cohort. All discovery cohort repertoires had been generated on a single sequencing platform. Class I and class II HLA loci were covered by the typing at four-digit resolution. Besides the first cohort of 666 subjects, a separate validation cohort made up of 120 or so different subjects was used. Among the approximately 420 genotyped donors, approximately 76% belonged to the genetic ancestry cluster associated with self-reported Caucasian donors. Donor age, sex, ethnicity and CMV serostatus were compiled together with the repertoire data. Using immunosequencing, the study profiled T cell repertoires from about 610 subjects and related those repertoires to cytomegalovirus serostatus. An earlier analysis of nearly 600 of the donors applied high-throughput TCR beta sequencing to assess whether each TCR beta V gene segment acted as functional or pseudogenic. Here is what the overall study found, with its caveats: A total of around 150 TCR beta chains were listed by the study as associated with cytomegalovirus. When HLA alleles, especially DR and DQ, strongly co-occurred, TCR associations were difficult to assign to individual alleles. This cohort had only TCR beta chains sequenced, and the lack of alpha or paired-chain data limited which features could be detected. The classifier was reported to diagnose cytomegalovirus status with high specificity and sensitivity in both the original cohort and the validation cohort. Specific HLA alleles were associated with over 15,000 TCR beta sequences at a false discovery rate of 0.05 in a later analysis. In a later genetic analysis, fewer N-insertions in productive TCRs were reported among donors in an Asian-associated ancestry cluster than the roughly 710-donor mean. Most TCR sequences were seen in very few donors, while some public TCRs were found in many individuals. Correlated functional status among segregating V segments might be attributable to linkage disequilibrium, but an unknown experimental factor could not be ruled out. Immune exposure information for the cohort was limited to CMV serostatus. In vitro tests confirmed that a few of the cytomegalovirus-associated TCR beta chains recognize cytomegalovirus antigens. Because HLA typing was missing for some donors at each locus, association tests included only the typed subset. An earlier analysis of around 600 of the donors showed that most TCR beta V segments appeared in productive rearrangements either about 90% or about 30% of the time, which broadly matched IMGT annotations. Most CMV-associated TCR beta chains appeared to be HLA-restricted in a later analysis, and the HLA associations seemed to be driven largely by CMV exposure. In a later analysis, several top co-occurrence clusters were reported to appear linked to parvovirus B19, influenza, CMV and Epstein-Barr virus. V-gene and J-gene trimming of TCR beta chains was associated with a missense DCLRE1C variant in a later genetic analysis, and the association was replicated in an independent cohort. Because the 87-base-pair reads could not distinguish some IMGT-functional V segments, including TRBV6-2 and TRBV6-3, those segments were excluded. A later analysis found that TCR association rates varied across HLA loci, with DRB1 alleles showing the most associated TCRs and HLA-C alleles the fewest. Around 16 rarely observed V segments, including chromosome 9 orphons, were excluded from the earlier analysis of approximately 600 of the donors because counts were too low. The sequencing pipeline was judged likely to have produced a cluster of highly shared sequence variants as a technical artifact. Roughly uniform sequencing depth across donors was assumed in presence/absence analyses, although this assumption may not hold. It was suggested by the authors that the approach could potentially be generalized to other disease states and immunological phenotypes. A further reported finding was that TCR beta sequences accurately predicted the HLA-A and HLA-B alleles for most subjects in the first cohort. In a later analysis, HLA-associated TCR beta chains were found to be more clonally expanded and to have lower generation probabilities than equally common non-associated chains.

This receptor was taken from a woman aged 45-60 years in good health and CMV-seropositive. This chain joins TRBV7-6 to TRBJ2-3, with TRBD1 as a weak D call on 6 bases. The sample consisted of PBMCs. The nucleotide sequence is TGTGCCAGCAGCCCCCAAAGGGGGTCAGATACGCAGTATTTT. Its product reads: CASSPQRGSDTQYF.